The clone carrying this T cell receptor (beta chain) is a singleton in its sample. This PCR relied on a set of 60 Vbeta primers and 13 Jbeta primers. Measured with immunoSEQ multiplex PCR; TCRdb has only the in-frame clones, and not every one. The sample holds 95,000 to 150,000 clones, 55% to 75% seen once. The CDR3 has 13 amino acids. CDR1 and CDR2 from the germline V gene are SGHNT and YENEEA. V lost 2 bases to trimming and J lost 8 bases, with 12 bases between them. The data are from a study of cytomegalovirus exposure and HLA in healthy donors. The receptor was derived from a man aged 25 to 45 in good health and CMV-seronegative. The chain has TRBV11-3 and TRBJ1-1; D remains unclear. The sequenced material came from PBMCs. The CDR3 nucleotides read TGTGCCAGCAGCTTATCTCGCGGTCGCGAAGCTTTCTTT. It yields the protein CASSLSRGREAFF.